This is a list of T cell receptor beta chains from one sample in a study of T cells in Graves' hyperthyroidism and ophthalmopathy. MiXCR was run by TCRdb on the multiplex PCR reads, yielding one entry per CDR3 protein. The sample has roughly 380,000 distinct CDR3 sequences, 15% to 20% seen once. Sequences were obtained from blood. The receptors shown here come from a woman in her thirties or forties with Graves' ophthalmopathy. CDR3s include the opening cysteine and the closing phenylalanine or tryptophan. Fields, in order: V gene, clone size, D gene, J gene, CDR3 protein, CDR3 DNA. A D gene is named only where the DNA matches it firmly. Size tells how often a clone was seen (once, few, many) or the class of an expanded clone, and some rows leave it out.

>TRBV24-1|many|TRBD2|TRBJ2-5
CATSDGGRALGLETQYF
TGTGCCACCAGTGATGGGGGGAGGGCCCTCGGTTTGGAGACCCAGTACTTC
>TRBV20-1|NA|NA|TRBJ2-2
CSATVDSRNTGELFF
TGCAGTGCTACGGTAGACAGTCGGAACACCGGGGAGCTGTTTTTT
>TRBV28|many|NA|TRBJ2-2
CASRELGTGELFF
TGTGCCAGCAGGGAGTTGGGCACCGGGGAGCTGTTTTTT
>TRBV29-1|NA|TRBD1|TRBJ2-7
CSVKPWTGGSYEQYF
TGCAGCGTGAAACCATGGACAGGGGGCTCCTACGAGCAGTACTTC
>TRBV3-1|many|TRBD2|TRBJ2-7
CASSRTASGGEQYF
TGTGCCAGCAGCCGCACGGCTAGCGGGGGCGAGCAGTACTTC
>TRBV28|many|TRBD1|TRBJ2-7
CASIPGGTSSYEQYF
TGTGCCAGCATCCCAGGGGGCACTAGCTCCTACGAGCAGTACTTC
>TRBV28|many|TRBD1|TRBJ2-6
CASSWTGENSGANVLTF
TGTGCCAGCAGCTGGACAGGGGAAAACTCTGGGGCCAACGTCCTGACTTTC
>TRBV10-3|many|NA|TRBJ2-7
CATKFVDEQYF
TGTGCCACCAAGTTTGTCGACGAGCAGTACTTC
>TRBV24-1|many|NA|TRBJ2-7
CATSDLHEQYF
TGTGCCACCAGCGACCTCCACGAGCAGTACTTC
>TRBV10-2|NA|TRBD2|TRBJ2-3
CASSEPGGGTDTQYF
TGCGCCAGCAGTGAGCCGGGAGGAGGGACAGATACGCAGTATTTT
>TRBV12-3/TRBV12-4|NA|TRBD1|TRBJ2-5
CASSQTGVQETQYF
TGTGCCAGCAGCCAAACAGGGGTACAAGAGACCCAGTACTTC
>TRBV28|many|NA|TRBJ1-1
CASSRNKLVAEAFF
TGTGCCAGCAGTCGTAATAAACTAGTCGCTGAAGCTTTCTTT
>TRBV29-1|NA|NA|TRBJ2-7
CSVEGRSSYGQYF
TGCAGCGTTGAAGGTCGCAGCTCCTACGGGCAGTACTTC
>TRBV28|many|NA|TRBJ1-2
CASSLRRGLNYGYTF
TGTGCCAGCAGTTTACGTAGGGGTCTTAACTATGGCTACACCTTC
>TRBV12-3/TRBV12-4|many|NA|TRBJ2-7
CASSLAGAVYEQYF
TGTGCCAGCAGTTTAGCGGGAGCGGTCTACGAGCAGTACTTC
>TRBV28|many|NA|TRBJ2-2
CASSLVAQLRTGELFF
TGTGCCAGCAGTTTGGTGGCACAATTGAGAACCGGGGAGCTGTTTTTT
>TRBV30|many|NA|TRBJ2-7
CAWSGNGQYF
TGTGCCTGGTCCGGGAACGGGCAGTACTTC
>TRBV30|NA|TRBD2|TRBJ2-1
CAWSPSPTSGSANEQFF
TGTGCCTGGAGTCCCAGTCCGACTAGCGGATCAGCCAATGAGCAGTTCTTC
>TRBV29-1|many|TRBD1|TRBJ2-7
CSVTGDEQYF
TGCAGCGTTACAGGGGACGAGCAGTACTTC
>TRBV2|many|TRBD1|TRBJ1-5
CASSEALWDSRNQPQHF
TGTGCCAGCAGTGAAGCGCTCTGGGACAGTCGCAATCAGCCCCAGCATTTT
>TRBV10-3|many|NA|TRBJ1-1
CATNPGVKDTEAFF
TGTGCCACCAACCCAGGGGTTAAGGACACTGAAGCTTTCTTT
>TRBV30|many|NA|TRBJ2-4
CAWRGLTSKNIQYF
TGTGCCTGGAGGGGACTGACAAGCAAAAACATTCAGTACTTC
>TRBV7-8|NA|TRBD2|TRBJ2-2
CASSLRQLAVNTGELFF
TGTGCCAGCAGCTTACGACAACTAGCGGTGAACACCGGGGAGCTGTTTTTT
>TRBV28|many|NA|TRBJ1-2
CASSPGISNGYTF
TGTGCCAGCAGCCCAGGGATTTCGAATGGCTACACCTTC
>TRBV6-1|many|NA|TRBJ1-6
CASRPGAARDSPLHF
TGTGCCAGCAGACCCGGGGCAGCTCGCGATTCACCCCTCCACTTT
>TRBV19|many|NA|TRBJ1-2
CASTGSNYGYTF
TGTGCCAGTACAGGGTCTAACTATGGCTACACCTTC
>TRBV7-2|many|TRBD1|TRBJ1-1
CASSPRQGRGAFF
TGTGCCAGCAGCCCCAGACAGGGACGGGGAGCTTTCTTT
>TRBV4-2|NA|TRBD1|TRBJ2-2
CASSPISGQLTGELFF
TGTGCCAGCAGCCCAATTTCGGGACAGCTCACCGGGGAGCTGTTTTTT
>TRBV5-1|NA|NA|TRBJ1-1
CASSDTGGTTEAFF
TGCGCCAGCAGCGACACGGGGGGCACGACTGAAGCTTTCTTT
>TRBV27|many|NA|TRBJ2-6
CASSLEPSGANVLTF
TGTGCCAGCAGTTTAGAGCCCTCTGGGGCCAACGTCCTGACTTTC
>TRBV6-2/TRBV6-3|many|NA|TRBJ1-3
CASSYSITERGFGNTIYF
TGTGCCAGCAGTTACTCTATCACCGAGAGGGGATTTGGAAACACCATATATTTT
>TRBV20-1|NA|NA|TRBJ2-2
CSARDSYTGELFF
TGCAGTGCTAGAGACTCTTACACCGGGGAGCTGTTTTTT
>TRBV9|few|NA|TRBJ2-7
CASSPSVRGEQYF
TGTGCCAGCAGCCCCTCTGTGAGGGGCGAGCAGTACTTC
>TRBV20-1|few|TRBD2|TRBJ2-2
CSAREIGLAGGHRVNTGELFF
TGCAGTGCTAGAGAGATTGGACTAGCGGGAGGGCATAGGGTGAACACCGGGGAGCTGTTTTTT
>TRBV7-2|few|TRBD2|TRBJ2-7
CASSAGRQGGLAGESYEQYF
TGTGCCAGCAGCGCCGGTAGACAGGGAGGGCTAGCGGGAGAGTCCTACGAGCAGTACTTC
>TRBV20-1|many|TRBD2|TRBJ2-5
CSARAQLAGGPPETQYF
TGCAGTGCTAGAGCCCAACTAGCGGGAGGGCCTCCGGAGACCCAGTACTTC
>TRBV30|many|NA|TRBJ1-2
CAWSNGGGGYTF
TGTGCCTGGAGCAACGGGGGGGGTGGCTACACCTTC
>TRBV28|many|NA|TRBJ1-1
CASSLRRTLNTEAFF
TGTGCCAGCAGTTTACGCCGTACATTGAACACTGAAGCTTTCTTT
>TRBV3-1|many|NA|TRBJ2-5
CASSQGVRGETQYF
TGTGCCAGCAGCCAAGGTGTGCGGGGAGAGACCCAGTACTTC
>TRBV7-8|many|TRBD1|TRBJ1-5
CASSLGGDRVLF
TGTGCCAGCAGCTTAGGGGGAGACAGGGTGTTATTT
>TRBV29-1|many|NA|TRBJ2-5
CSVDGGETQYF
TGCAGCGTCGATGGGGGAGAGACCCAGTACTTC
>TRBV28|many|NA|TRBJ1-1
CASSLIGSTEAFF
TGTGCCAGCAGTCTTATCGGATCCACTGAAGCTTTCTTT
>TRBV6-1|many|NA|TRBJ1-1
CASSEEKNEAFF
TGTGCCAGCAGTGAAGAGAAGAATGAAGCTTTCTTT
>TRBV11-2|NA|NA|TRBJ1-1
CASRVDTRGTEAFF
TGTGCCAGCAGGGTGGACACCCGCGGCACTGAAGCTTTCTTT